A single sample is the source of the 2 T cell receptor beta chains below, sequenced in a study of OX40 agonist ivuxolimab in advanced cancers. Data came from immunoSEQ multiplex PCR; TCRdb stores just in-frame clones and leaves some out. Of 40,000 to 45,000 clones listed, 75% to 90% are singletons. The sample consisted of CD4+ or CD8+ T cells sorted from blood, taken in a trial of the OX40 agonist ivuxolimab. Receptor source: an adult with an advanced solid tumor such as melanoma, head and neck, liver or kidney cancer.

The V and J genes are TRBV6-5 and TRBJ2-3, with D tentatively TRBD2 (5 bases). Germline loops: CDR1 MNHEY, CDR2 SVGAGI. V was clipped by 4 bases and J by 0 bases, with 11 bases between them. The CDR3 totals 15 residues. DNA of the CDR3: TGTGCCAGCAGTTCGAGGGCGGCTAGCACAGATACGCAGTATTTT. This sequence encodes CASSSRAASTDTQYF.

This clone showed up just once. The CDR3 DNA reads TGTGCCAGCAGCCAAAGACTAGCGGGTTTGGTGGATACGCAGTATTTT. Protein sequence: CASSQRLAGLVDTQYF. This chain links TRBV7-2 with TRBJ2-3, with 10 positions matching TRBD2. This CDR3 spans 16 amino acids. Looked up from germline, CDR1 is SGHTA and CDR2 is FQGNSA. J lost 6 bases, V lost 5 bases, and 11 bases had no gene match.